This T cell receptor delta chain was sequenced for a study of gamma delta lymphoproliferative disorders and STAT genes. Overall study context: Sequenced Tgammadelta LGLL patients had either symptomatic or indolent disease. The EuroClonality-NGS protocol was used to prepare delta libraries. Findings and caveats of the study: Controls likely had mixed maturation stages, while leukemic cells were mostly terminal effectors.

TCRdb reanalysed the multiplex PCR reads with CATT. The repertoire includes approximately 720 delta-chain clones, roughly 6% of them detected once, and approximately 90% sits in the top ten. As to this clone: Its antigen is not known. This probably arose from a read error, given a far larger clone one base away.

The receptor sequences were amplified from genomic DNA of peripheral blood mononuclear cells. Sequenced patients had a median age of around 60 years. Germline values: CDR1 GEAIGNYY, CDR2 EKD. V lost 3 bases to trimming and J lost 1 base; unmatched junction nucleotides: 6. This CDR3 has 16 residues. Sequenced sample: blood. The receptor was isolated from a human donor with gamma-delta T-cell large granular lymphocyte leukemia. This chain uses TRDV2 with TRDJ1; 11 nucleotides line up with TRDD3. Written as DNA, the CDR3 is TGTGCCTGTGACGCCTTGGGGGATACGCGCACCGATAAACTCATCTTT. Its translation is CACDALGDTRTDKLIF.